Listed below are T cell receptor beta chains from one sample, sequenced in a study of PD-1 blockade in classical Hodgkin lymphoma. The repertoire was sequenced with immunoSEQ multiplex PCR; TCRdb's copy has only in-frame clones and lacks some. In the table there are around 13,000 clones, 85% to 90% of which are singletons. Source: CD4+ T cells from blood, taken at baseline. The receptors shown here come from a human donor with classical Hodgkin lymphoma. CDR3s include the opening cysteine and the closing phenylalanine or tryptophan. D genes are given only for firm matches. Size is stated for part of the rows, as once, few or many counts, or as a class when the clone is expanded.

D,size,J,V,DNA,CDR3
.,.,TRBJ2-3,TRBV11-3,TGTGCCAGCAGCTTAGATCCCCATCCCACAGATACGCAGTATTTT,CASSLDPHPTDTQYF
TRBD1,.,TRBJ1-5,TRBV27,TGTGCCAGCGGTGGGACAGGGACGCTCAATCAGCCCCAGCATTTT,CASGGTGTLNQPQHF
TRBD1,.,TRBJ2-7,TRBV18,TGTGCCAGCTCCCGGGACAGGGGATACGAGCAGTACTTC,CASSRDRGYEQYF
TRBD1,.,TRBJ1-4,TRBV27,TGTGCCAGCAGTTCCACCTCCACCTTCCCCGGGACAGGGCGGCCCAAGAATGAAAAACTGTTTTTT,CASSSTSTFPGTGRPKNEKLFF
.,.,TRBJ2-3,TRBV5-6,TGTGCCAGCAGCTTGGAACAGGGATACCAAGTGGCAGATACGCAGTATTTT,CASSLEQGYQVADTQYF
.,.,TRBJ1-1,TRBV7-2,TGTGCCAGCAGCTCTCCCGGGGGCCCAGAGGCTTTCTTT,CASSSPGGPEAFF
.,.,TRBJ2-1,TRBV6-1,TGTGCCAGCAGTGAAGCGGGTCAGAAATACAATGAGCAGTTCTTC,CASSEAGQKYNEQFF
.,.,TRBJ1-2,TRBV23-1,TGCGCCAGCAGTCAGTCCGGGACTGATTATGGCTACACCTTC,CASSQSGTDYGYTF
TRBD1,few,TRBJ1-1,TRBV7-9,TGTGCCAGCAGCCGACGACAGGGAGGGAACACTGAAGCTTTCTTT,CASSRRQGGNTEAFF
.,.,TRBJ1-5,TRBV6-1,TGTGCCAGCAGTGAACTGGCAGTCAATCAGCCCCAGCATTTT,CASSELAVNQPQHF
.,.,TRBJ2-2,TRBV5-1,TGCGCCAGCAGCTTGTCGACGAGCAGGGCAACCGGGGAGCTGTTTTTT,CASSLSTSRATGELFF
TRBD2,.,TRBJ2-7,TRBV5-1,TGCGCCAGCAGCAGTGTAGCGGGAGGCTACGAGCAGTACTTC,CASSSVAGGYEQYF
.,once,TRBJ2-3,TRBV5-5,TGTGCCAGCAGTTCGGGACCAACTAGCACAGATACGCAGTATTTT,CASSSGPTSTDTQYF
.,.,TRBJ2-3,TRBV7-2,TGTGCCAGCAGCCTGGGGGGTCTAGCCCGAGATACGCAGTATTTT,CASSLGGLARDTQYF
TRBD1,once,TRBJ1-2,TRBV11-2,TGTGCCAGCAGCTTAATTAGGGGGACAGGGGCTAACTATGGCTACACCTTC,CASSLIRGTGANYGYTF
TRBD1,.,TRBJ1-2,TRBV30,TGTGCCTGGAACTGGGACAGCGGATCCTATGGCTACACCTTC,CAWNWDSGSYGYTF
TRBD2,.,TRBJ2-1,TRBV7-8,TGTGCCAGCAGCTTATTGGGCGGGAGGGCCAATGAGCAGTTCTTC,CASSLLGGRANEQFF
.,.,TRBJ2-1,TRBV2,TGTGCCAGCAGTGACTCAGGGATTTTGGCAAATGAGCAGTTCTTC,CASSDSGILANEQFF
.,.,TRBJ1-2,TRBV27,TGTGCCAGCAGTCCCCGCGCAGGGGTCTATGGCTACACCTTC,CASSPRAGVYGYTF
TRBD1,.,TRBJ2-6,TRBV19,TGTGCCAGTAGCCTAACAGGGGTTCCCTCTGGGGCCAACGTCCTGACTTTC,CASSLTGVPSGANVLTF
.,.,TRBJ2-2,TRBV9,TGTGCCAGCACGACAGGGAGGCGCACCGGGGAGCTGTTTTTT,CASTTGRRTGELFF
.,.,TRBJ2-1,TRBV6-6,TGTGCCAGCAGTTATAGACCCGGGGGTTCCTACAATGAGCAGTTCTTC,CASSYRPGGSYNEQFF
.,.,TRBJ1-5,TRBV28,TGTGCCAGCAGTTTCATATGGCCCAGCAATCAGCCCCAGCATTTT,CASSFIWPSNQPQHF
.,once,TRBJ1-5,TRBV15,TGTGCCACCAGCAGAGTTGGGCAGGGCAGTCAGCCCCAGCATTTT,CATSRVGQGSQPQHF
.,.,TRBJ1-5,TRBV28,TGTGCCAGCAGAAGGGACGGGACTCAGCCCCAGCATTTT,CASRRDGTQPQHF
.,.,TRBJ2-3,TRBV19,TGTGCCAGTAGGGGGGGGGCCCGCACAGATACGCAGTATTTT,CASRGGARTDTQYF
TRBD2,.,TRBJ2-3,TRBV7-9,TGTGCCAGCAGCACCCGCACTAGCGGGGGGGCGTCAGATACGCAGTATTTT,CASSTRTSGGASDTQYF
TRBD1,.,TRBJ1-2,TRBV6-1,TGTGCCAGCAGTGAAGAAGCAGGGGGCAATGGCTACACCTTC,CASSEEAGGNGYTF
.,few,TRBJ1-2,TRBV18,TGTGCCAGCTACGACGCAGGGAGGGATGGCTACACCTTC,CASYDAGRDGYTF
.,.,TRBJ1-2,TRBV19,TGTGCCAGTAGTACAGACGCTAACTATGGCTACACCTTC,CASSTDANYGYTF
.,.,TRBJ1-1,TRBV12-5,TGTGCTAGTGCCCCGTCCGGCCGCAGGGCCGGGCATTTCTTT,CASAPSGRRAGHFF
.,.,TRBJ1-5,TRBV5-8,TGTGCCAGCAGCCGCACAGGTCGTAATCAGCCCCAGCATTTT,CASSRTGRNQPQHF
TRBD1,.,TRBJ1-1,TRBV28,TGTGCCAGCAGTTTCATCCGGGACAGAACAAAAAACACTGAAGCTTTCTTT,CASSFIRDRTKNTEAFF
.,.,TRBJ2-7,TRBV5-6,TGTGCCAGCAGCTTGGGTCAGCTGGTCGGTGGCGAGCAGTACTTC,CASSLGQLVGGEQYF
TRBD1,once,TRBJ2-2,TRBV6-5,TGTGCCAGCAGGCCCCCGACAGGGGGCACCGGGGAGCTGTTTTTT,CASRPPTGGTGELFF
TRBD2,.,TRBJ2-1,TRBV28,TGTGCCAGCAGTTCAGGACTAGCATCCAATGAGCAGTTCTTC,CASSSGLASNEQFF
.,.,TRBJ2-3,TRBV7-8,TGTGCCAGCAGCTTAGTAGCAGATACGCAGTATTTT,CASSLVADTQYF
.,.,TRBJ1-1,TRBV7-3,TGTGCCAGCAGGAGGCAGGAGAACACTGAAGCTTTCTTT,CASRRQENTEAFF
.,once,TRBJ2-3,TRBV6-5,TGTGCCAGCAGTTACTCAACGGGGGCGCCCACAGATACGCAGTATTTT,CASSYSTGAPTDTQYF
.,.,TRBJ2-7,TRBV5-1,TGCGCCAGCAGGGCCATCCCGGAAGACTACGAGCAGTACTTC,CASRAIPEDYEQYF
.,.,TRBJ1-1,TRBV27,TGTGCCAGCAAGATCCCCGGACAGAGTAAAGCTTTCTTT,CASKIPGQSKAFF
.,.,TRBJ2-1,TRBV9,TGTGCCAGCAGCGAGCTATCACTAGACAATGAGCAGTTCTTC,CASSELSLDNEQFF
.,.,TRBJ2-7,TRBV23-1,TGCGCCAGCAGGAGGGGAAACTACGAGCAGTACTTC,CASRRGNYEQYF
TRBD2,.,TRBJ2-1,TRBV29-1,TGCAGCGTTCACCCTCGAGCGGGGGGTTCTGGTAATGAGCAGTTCTTC,CSVHPRAGGSGNEQFF
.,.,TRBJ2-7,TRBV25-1,TGTGCCAGCAGGGACAATGATTACGAGCAGTACTTC,CASRDNDYEQYF
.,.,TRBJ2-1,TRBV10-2,TGCGCCAGCAGTGAGCGAAGGGAGCAGTTCTTC,CASSERREQFF